One sample yielded the 19 T cell receptor beta chains listed below, sequenced in a study of graft-versus-host responses after intestinal transplantation. These TCRs' antigens remain unknown. The protocol was immunoSEQ multiplex PCR, while the TCRdb copy is restricted to in-frame clones and leaves out a portion. The sample includes about 92,000 clones, around nine tenths of them seen just once. Sequenced material: unstimulated CD8+ T cells sorted from spleen or lymph node cells, taken before intestinal transplant. The receptors shown here come from a human donor who received an intestinal transplant.

The rearrangement links TRBV7-6 to TRBJ2-7; D possibly corresponds to TRBD1 (6 bases). Trimming stripped 0 bases from V and 5 bases from J, with 23 bases between. Looked up from germline, CDR1 is SGHVS and CDR2 is FNYEAQ. The CDR3 covers 18 residues. The CDR3 protein is CASSLALGTGIPGDEQYF. CDR3 nucleotide sequence: TGTGCCAGCAGCTTAGCTTTGGGAACCGGGATACCAGGGGACGAGCAGTACTTC.

The chain has TRBV19 and TRBJ2-3, with 7 positions matching TRBD2. CDR3 size: 14 residues. Germline CDR1 and CDR2: LNHDA and SQIVND (reference sequence). Trimming cost V 7 bases and J 2 bases; bases outside gene matches: 6. The CDR3 region is CASTIAGLTDTQYF. The CDR3 region has the DNA TGTGCCAGTACCATAGCGGGCCTCACAGATACGCAGTATTTT.

This clone was counted only a few times. The V call is TRBV4-1, the J call TRBJ2-3, with 7 bases fitting TRBD1. The CDR3 runs 15 residues. The germline V gene has CDR1 MGHRA and CDR2 YSYEKL. Losses at the gene ends were 2 bases for V and 2 bases for J; bases not matched to a gene: 4. Here the CDR3 reads CASSQRQGTTDTQYF. The CDR3 DNA reads as TGCGCCAGCAGCCAACGACAGGGAACCACAGATACGCAGTATTTT.

V usage is TRBV4-2 and J usage is TRBJ1-4, with D unresolved. CDR1 is LGHNA, CDR2 YNFKEQ, per germline. The CDR3 has 15 amino acids. The germline V and J ends were trimmed by 4 bases and 0 bases, with 9 bases remaining between them. CDR3 amino acids: CASSLFEATNEKLFF. The CDR3 nucleotides are TGTGCCAGCAGCCTCTTTGAAGCAACTAATGAAAAACTGTTTTTT.

The sample holds a few counts of this clone. The rearrangement links TRBV2 to TRBJ2-2; no definite D call. The V and J ends lost 8 bases and 6 bases respectively, with 16 bases between them. Germline lookup yields CDR1 SNHLY and CDR2 FYNNEI. This CDR3 region has 14 residues. CDR3 in DNA: TGTGCCAGCTATGTTTCTATGGAGTCCGGGGAGCTGTTTTTT. It codes for CASYVSMESGELFF.

This clone showed up just a few times. The CDR3 is CASSYRGLGNTIYF. The DNA of the CDR3 is TGTGCCAGCAGTTACCGGGGATTAGGAAACACCATATATTTT. V is TRBV6-5 and J is TRBJ1-3; D is ambiguous. The CDR3 totals 14 residues. Trimming shortened V by 2 bases and J by 4 bases, and 9 bases separated the two germline ends. Germline V gene lookup returns CDR1 MNHEY and CDR2 SVGAGI.

The chain recombines TRBV4-2 with TRBJ1-3; the match to TRBD1 covers 9 bases. The V gene end was trimmed by 2 bases and the J gene end by 0 bases; junction bases not matched to a gene: 11. Germline CDR1 LGHNA, CDR2 YNFKEQ. The CDR3 totals 19 residues. The CDR3 sequence: CASSQWDRATLSSGNTIYF. In nucleotides, the CDR3 is TGTGCCAGCAGCCAATGGGACAGGGCGACCCTTAGCTCTGGAAACACCATATATTTT.

This clone came up once. This chain uses TRBV28 with TRBJ2-1; 7 nucleotides agree with TRBD2. This CDR3 spans 18 amino acids. The junction had 9 bases not matched to a gene; V was cut back by 1 base and J by 0 bases. Germline V gene sequence: CDR1 MDHEN, CDR2 SYDVKM. This CDR3 is CASSLFVWLAASYNEQFF. DNA for the CDR3: TGTGCCAGCAGTTTATTTGTGTGGCTAGCGGCCTCCTACAATGAGCAGTTCTTC.

This chain uses TRBV29-1 with TRBJ2-7, with D perhaps matching TRBD2 (6 bases). In germline, CDR1 is SQVTM, CDR2 ANQGSEA. Deletions cut 4 bases from V and 3 bases from J, with 10 bases between. CDR3 length: 12 residues. CDR3 loop: CSVGQGLYEQYF. The CDR3 coding sequence is TGCAGCGTTGGTCAGGGACTCTACGAGCAGTACTTC.

The genes are TRBV11-2 and TRBJ2-3; possible D gene TRBD2, 5 bases. The CDR3 is made up of 15 amino acids. Germline-derived CDR1 and CDR2 are SGHAT and FQNNGV. Trimming pared 3 bases from V and 2 bases from J, leaving 12 bases between. DNA of the CDR3: TGTGCCAGCAGCTTGCGTAGCGTGCTCACAGATACGCAGTATTTT. Translated: CASSLRSVLTDTQYF.

V gene TRBV9 combines with J gene TRBJ2-1; D tentatively reads TRBD1 or TRBD2 (5 bases each). Germline V lookup: CDR1 SGDLS, CDR2 YYNGEE. The V end lost 2 bases, the J end lost 0 bases, and 12 bases lay between the germline ends. CDR3 length equals 16 residues. The CDR3, as DNA: TGTGCCAGCAGCGTGGAGGACACTAGCTCCTACAATGAGCAGTTCTTC. Amino acids: CASSVEDTSSYNEQFF.

The chain carries TRBV14 and TRBJ2-2; perhaps TRBD2 as D (6 bases). The CDR3 contains 14 residues. Trimming removed 2 bases at V and 6 bases at J, with 10 bases between. Germline CDR1 and CDR2: SGHDN and FVKESK. The CDR3 coding sequence is TGTGCCAGCAGCCAAAATCCGGGGGCCGGGGAGCTGTTTTTT. Protein: CASSQNPGAGELFF.

V is TRBV11-2 and J is TRBJ2-1; the D gene is possibly TRBD2 (6 bases). The CDR3 is 14 amino acids. Germline V CDR1 and CDR2: SGHAT, FQNNGV. Trimming left V 5 bases short and J 4 bases short, with 12 bases between. The CDR3 DNA reads as TGTGCCAGCAGCGAGGAGGGGCCTTACAATGAGCAGTTCTTC. Translation gives CASSEEGPYNEQFF. The whole variable domain, remainder taken from reference TRBV11-2 and TRBJ2-1, is EAGVAQSPRYKIIEKRQSVAFWCNPISGHATLYWYQQILGQGPKLLIQFQNNGVVDDSQLPKDRFSAERLKGVDSTLKIQPAKLEDSAVYLCASSEEGPYNEQFFGPGTRLTVL.

This chain connects TRBV30 to TRBJ2-3; D unclear. The CDR3 contains 13 residues. The V end was cut by 1 base, the J end by 2 bases, with 7 bases between. Germline V CDR1 and CDR2: GTSNPN, SVGIG (reference sequence). CDR3 coding DNA: TGTGCCTGGAGTGGTACGGCCACAGATACGCAGTATTTT. Translated: CAWSGTATDTQYF.

This chain uses TRBV11-2 with TRBJ2-7; 8 bases are shared with TRBD2. Unmatched junction bases numbered 6, after V lost 1 base and J lost 1 base. This CDR3 has 16 amino acids. Germline CDR1 is SGHAT and CDR2 is FQNNGV. CDR3 in amino acids: CASSLVSGRGSYEQYF. As DNA, the CDR3 is TGTGCCAGCAGCTTAGTGAGCGGGAGAGGATCCTACGAGCAGTACTTC.

The CDR3 is CASSLRFWREVENEQFF. The CDR3 region has the DNA TGTGCCAGCAGCTTAAGGTTTTGGCGGGAGGTTGAGAATGAGCAGTTCTTC. The rearrangement joins TRBV11-2 to TRBJ2-1, with 8 positions matching TRBD2. J was trimmed by 7 bases and V by 2 bases; bases with no gene match: 13. Germline loops: CDR1 SGHAT, CDR2 FQNNGV. There are 17 residues in the CDR3. Looking up the rest from reference TRBV11-2 and TRBJ2-1 gives the full variable domain: EAGVAQSPRYKIIEKRQSVAFWCNPISGHATLYWYQQILGQGPKLLIQFQNNGVVDDSQLPKDRFSAERLKGVDSTLKIQPAKLEDSAVYLCASSLRFWREVENEQFFGPGTRLTVL.

V is TRBV27 and J is TRBJ2-7; D is undetermined. Germline V CDR1 and CDR2: MNHEY, SMNVEV (reference sequence). The CDR3 sequence is 17 residues long. V shed 4 bases and J shed 7 bases, with 26 bases lying between them. DNA for the CDR3: TGTGCCAGCAGTTCCCAACTAAAAATCCCGGATCTCCAAGAGCAGTACTTC. Its translation: CASSSQLKIPDLQEQYF.

J is TRBJ1-2 and V is TRBV6-5, with 9 nucleotides matching TRBD1. Looked up from germline, CDR1 is MNHEY and CDR2 is SVGAGI. V was pared by 7 bases and J by 8 bases, with 8 bases of the junction left unmatched. The CDR3 contains 13 residues. CDR3 in DNA: TGTGCCAGCACCCCGGGACAGGGAAACGGCTACACCTTC. It codes for CASTPGQGNGYTF.

This clone turned up a few times. The genes are TRBV5-4 and TRBJ1-2, with a tentative D call TRBD1 (5 bases). With 2 bases removed from V and 8 bases from J, the gap between germline ends came to 16 bases. Germline-derived CDR1 and CDR2 are SGHNT and YYREEE (reference sequence). The CDR3 loop spans 14 amino acids. CDR3 DNA sequence: TGTGCCAGCAGCTTCATGGGGGAAGGAAAGGGCTACACCTTC. It translates to CASSFMGEGKGYTF.